Listed here are 17 T cell receptor beta chains from one sample, sequenced in a study of post-analysis software for immune sequencing data. Notes on the study in general: Four to six TRBV segments were more frequent in patients than controls; TRBV5-6, TRBV5-1 and TRBV20-1 belonged to this group.

Carried by the TCR beta cDNA libraries were unique molecular identifiers. TCRdb recomputed calls from the PCR reads with MiXCR, one row per CDR3 protein. The table includes fewer than 550,000 distinct CDR3 sequences, 30% to 40% detected once. Their antigen targets remain unknown. Sequencing was carried out using blood. The receptor set was obtained from a girl between 2 and 17 years old with multiple sclerosis.

This chain uses TRBV28 with TRBJ2-2; D gene ambiguous. Trimming removed 3 bases at V and 7 bases at J, with 12 bases between. Germline V gene lookup returns CDR1 MDHEN and CDR2 SYDVKM. This CDR3 has 14 residues. CDR3 bases: TGTGCCAGCAGTTTTGCCCTTGATCTCGGGGAGCTGTTTTTT. It specifies CASSFALDLGELFF.

This clonotype was counted a few times. This chain connects TRBV6-5 to TRBJ2-3, with 14 positions matching TRBD2. Germline V lookup: CDR1 MNHEY, CDR2 SVGAGI. CDR3 length: 18 residues. Trimming cost V 2 bases and J 1 base; bases outside gene matches: 5. CDR3 region: CASSYPRTSGGRTDTQYF. The CDR3 region has the DNA TGTGCCAGCAGTTACCCTCGGACTAGCGGGGGGCGCACAGATACGCAGTATTTT.

Worth noting for this clonotype: Possible read error: a much larger clone is one base away. The chain uses TRBV6-5 and TRBJ1-2; 8 bases are shared with TRBD1. The V gene's germline CDR1 is MNHEY and CDR2 SVGAGI. There are 15 residues in the CDR3. The CDR3 sequence is CASSTRTGLVDGCTF. The CDR3 DNA sequence: TGTGCCAGCAGTACAAGGACAGGGTTGGTCGATGGCTGCACCTTC.

The rearrangement joins TRBV29-1 to TRBJ1-2; tentative D call: TRBD1 (5 bases). V lost 2 bases, J lost 8 bases, and 15 bases lay in between. CDR1 SQVTM and CDR2 ANQGSEA come from the germline V gene. This CDR3 contains 13 residues. The CDR3 loop reads CSVEPRVREGYTF. The CDR3 nucleotides read TGCAGCGTTGAACCCAGGGTAAGAGAGGGCTACACCTTC.

The chain combines TRBV20-1 with TRBJ2-3, with TRBD2 matching 9 bases. CDR3 length equals 18 residues. Germline V gene data show CDR1 as DFQATT and CDR2 as SNEGSKA (reference sequence). Trimming at V came to 3 bases and at J to 0 bases, leaving 13 bases not matched to a gene. The CDR3 coding sequence is TGCAGTGCTAGCCGCGGAGCGGGGGGACTAACTAGCACAGATACGCAGTATTTT. Translation gives CSASRGAGGLTSTDTQYF.

As for this clonotype: One end of the junction varies from germline; a read error may be responsible. The chain recombines TRBV7-3 with TRBJ2-3; 10 nucleotides match TRBD2. The CDR3 runs to 15 residues. Germline assignment: CDR1 SGHTA and CDR2 FQGTGA. The CDR3 region has the DNA TGTGCCGGCAGCCCAAGCGGGGGGGCCCTAGATACGCAGTATTTT. This encodes CAGSPSGGALDTQYF.

This clonotype has only a few counts. The rearrangement uses TRBV28 and TRBJ1-1; maybe TRBD1 (5 bases). Germline CDR1 is MDHEN and CDR2 is SYDVKM. The V end was cut by 8 bases, the J end by 3 bases, with 19 bases between. The CDR3 consists of 15 residues. The CDR3 sequence is CASGESGPPDTEAFF. CDR3 DNA sequence: TGTGCCAGCGGAGAGTCGGGACCCCCGGACACTGAAGCTTTCTTT.

The chain carries TRBV5-1 and TRBJ2-1; D is perhaps TRBD1 (5 bases). CDR1 is SGHRS, CDR2 YFSETQ, per germline. V was clipped by 3 bases and J by 5 bases, with 15 bases between them. The CDR3 has 15 amino acids. The CDR3 DNA reads as TGCGCCAGCAGCTACAGGTTCAGATATAACAATGAGCAGTTCTTC. Protein: CASSYRFRYNNEQFF.

This sequence joins TRBV4-1 and TRBJ2-1; 10 nucleotides line up with TRBD2. CDR3 size: 17 residues. V lost 0 bases and J lost 2; bases outside the gene matches: 4. Germline CDR1 and CDR2: MGHRA and YSYEKL. The chain's CDR3 is CASSQDQLAGTYNEQFF. The DNA for the CDR3 is TGCGCCAGCAGCCAAGATCAACTAGCGGGAACCTACAATGAGCAGTTCTTC.

The chain combines TRBV27 with TRBJ1-6; D is unresolved. Germline V CDR1 and CDR2: MNHEY, SMNVEV (reference sequence). The CDR3 sequence is 14 residues long. Trimming removed 7 bases at V and 9 bases at J, with 16 bases between. For the CDR3, the DNA is TGTGCCAGCAAGAGTATACCCGGTTCTTCACCCCTCCACTTT. Amino acid sequence: CASKSIPGSSPLHF.

Details on this clonotype: At one end the junction does not follow the germline gene, possibly because of a read error. V usage is TRBV5-4 and J usage is TRBJ2-5; 10 positions agree with TRBD2. Per the germline V gene, CDR1 is SGHNT and CDR2 is YYREEE (reference sequence). CDR3 size: 16 residues. This CDR3 reads CTSSLDLAGAAGTQYF. The CDR3 region has the DNA TGTACCAGCAGCTTGGACCTAGCGGGGGCGGCGGGGACCCAGTACTTC. The complete variable domain, with remaining parts taken from reference TRBV5-4 and TRBJ2-5, reads ETGVTQSPTHLIKTRGQQVTLRCSSQSGHNTVSWYQQALGQGPQFIFQYYREEENGRGNFPPRFSGLQFPNYSSELNVNALELDDSALYLCTSSLDLAGAAGTQYFGPGTRLLVL.

This chain uses TRBV27 with TRBJ1-2; 7 bases are a match to TRBD1. This CDR3 region has 13 residues. Germline V gives CDR1 MNHEY, CDR2 SMNVEV (reference sequence). J lost 7 bases, V lost 5 bases, and 7 bases had no gene match. As DNA, the CDR3 is TGTGCCAGCAGTCCGACAGGGATTGGTGGCTACACCTTC. The encoded protein is CASSPTGIGGYTF.

In regard to this clonotype: This may come from a read error, since a much larger clone is one base off. It is likely a read error, because the conserved phenylalanine at the end of the CDR3 is missing. The chain employs TRBV20-1 and TRBJ2-1; TRBD2 matches at 12 bases. Unmatched junction bases numbered 8, after V lost 6 bases and J lost 8 bases. This CDR3 has 14 amino acids. Germline V gives CDR1 DFQATT, CDR2 SNEGSKA (reference sequence). Here the CDR3 DNA reads TGCAGTGCCCCGGAGACTAGCGGGGGCTATGAGCAGTTCTGC. Protein product: CSAPETSGGYEQFC.

J is TRBJ2-7 and V is TRBV4-2, with no clear D. With 0 bases removed from V and 6 bases from J, the gap between germline ends came to 12 bases. Germline V gene data show CDR1 as LGHNA and CDR2 as YNFKEQ. This CDR3 is built from 14 residues. CDR3 residues: CASSQEGPRGEQYF. CDR3 in DNA: TGTGCCAGCAGCCAAGAAGGGCCCCGAGGCGAGCAGTACTTC.

The genes are TRBV20-1 and TRBJ1-5, with D unresolved. The CDR3 is 16 amino acids. Trimming took off 0 bases at V and 7 bases at J, with 19 bases between the two ends. In germline, CDR1 is DFQATT, CDR2 SNEGSKA (reference sequence). DNA for the CDR3: TGCAGTGCTAGAGATCAGGAGGGCTTCGGCGGACAGCCCCAGCATTTT. Its protein product is CSARDQEGFGGQPQHF.

Only a few counts were recorded for this clonotype. The rearrangement links TRBV5-6 to TRBJ2-7; D is ambiguous. Germline CDR1 SGHDT, CDR2 YYEEEE. The CDR3 has 16 amino acids. Trimming took 1 base from V and 2 from J, leaving 16 bases between them. DNA for the CDR3: TGTGCCAGCAGCTTGCCCCCGGGTCGGGTTGCCTACGAGCAGTACTTC. Protein sequence: CASSLPPGRVAYEQYF. The complete variable domain, with remaining parts taken from reference TRBV5-6 and TRBJ2-7, reads DAGVTQSPTHLIKTRGQQVTLRCSPKSGHDTVSWYQQALGQGPQFIFQYYEEEERQRGNFPDRFSGHQFPNYSSELNVNALLLGDSALYLCASSLPPGRVAYEQYFGPGTRLTVT.

This clonotype was counted only a few times. The rearrangement links TRBV5-5 to TRBJ1-2; 12 bases match TRBD1. From germline, CDR1 is SGHKS and CDR2 YYEKEE (reference sequence). The V gene end was trimmed by 4 bases and the J gene end by 4 bases; junction bases not matched to a gene: 11. CDR3 length equals 17 residues. CDR3 in DNA: TGTGCCAGCAGCCCGGGGGGACAGGGGGCAATCGTCTATGGCTACACCTTC. Encoded protein: CASSPGGQGAIVYGYTF.